A selection of T cell receptor beta chains follows, all from one sample in a study of blood T cell repertoires in COVID-19. The repertoire was sequenced with immunoSEQ multiplex PCR; TCRdb's copy has only in-frame clones and lacks some. The data show roughly 260,000 clones, approximately 88% seen once. Sequencing was performed on PBMCs or T cells enriched from blood (not recorded which). The origin of the receptors is a woman younger than 45 with acute COVID-19. Each CDR3 is given with its conserved first and last residue. D genes are given only for firm matches.

CDR3nt: TGTGCCAGCAGCAAAGTGGAGGGAGACTACGAGCAGTACTTC; CDR3aa: CASSKVEGDYEQYF; j_gene: TRBJ2-7; v_gene: TRBV21-1; d_gene: .
CDR3nt: TGTGCCTGGAGTGGACAGGGCTACAATGAGCAGTTCTTC; CDR3aa: CAWSGQGYNEQFF; j_gene: TRBJ2-1; v_gene: TRBV30; d_gene: TRBD1
CDR3nt: TGTGCCAGCAGGGGACAGGGGGCTGGAAACACCATATATTTT; CDR3aa: CASRGQGAGNTIYF; j_gene: TRBJ1-3; v_gene: TRBV28; d_gene: TRBD1
CDR3nt: TGTGCCAGCAGCTCCTTGAGAAAAGTCTCTGGAAACACCATATATTTT; CDR3aa: CASSSLRKVSGNTIYF; j_gene: TRBJ1-3; v_gene: TRBV7-9; d_gene: .
CDR3nt: TGTGCCAGCAGCCTTTGGACTAGCGGGGGCCAAGAGACCCAGTACTTC; CDR3aa: CASSLWTSGGQETQYF; j_gene: TRBJ2-5; v_gene: TRBV5-8; d_gene: TRBD2
CDR3nt: TGTGCCATCAGTGAGTCGAGGGGAGGGAGGGAGACTGAAGCTTTCTTT; CDR3aa: CAISESRGGRETEAFF; j_gene: TRBJ1-1; v_gene: TRBV10-3; d_gene: .
CDR3nt: TGTGCCAGCAGCTTAACGGACAGTGGGAGCTCCTACGAGCAGTACTTC; CDR3aa: CASSLTDSGSSYEQYF; j_gene: TRBJ2-7; v_gene: TRBV11-2; d_gene: .
CDR3nt: TGCGCCAGCAGCGAACAGGGGGATATCACAGATACGCAGTATTTT; CDR3aa: CASSEQGDITDTQYF; j_gene: TRBJ2-3; v_gene: TRBV4-3; d_gene: TRBD1
CDR3nt: TGTGCCAGTAGGAGCGGACAGGGCTACGAGCAGTACTTC; CDR3aa: CASRSGQGYEQYF; j_gene: TRBJ2-7; v_gene: TRBV19; d_gene: TRBD1
CDR3nt: TGCGCCAGCAGCCAAGCCGCAGGATTCTCCTCTGGAAACACCATATATTTT; CDR3aa: CASSQAAGFSSGNTIYF; j_gene: TRBJ1-3; v_gene: TRBV4-3; d_gene: .
CDR3nt: TGTGCCAGCAGCCCTAGCAATGAGCAGTTCTTC; CDR3aa: CASSPSNEQFF; j_gene: TRBJ2-1; v_gene: TRBV9; d_gene: .
CDR3nt: TGTGCCAGCAGCTTGGGACTAGGATCCCACGAGCAGTACTTC; CDR3aa: CASSLGLGSHEQYF; j_gene: TRBJ2-7; v_gene: TRBV7-2; d_gene: TRBD2
CDR3nt: TGTGCCAGCAGCTTTAGCGGGGGGGCCAACACCGGGGAGCTGTTTTTT; CDR3aa: CASSFSGGANTGELFF; j_gene: TRBJ2-2; v_gene: TRBV7-2; d_gene: TRBD2
CDR3nt: TGTGCCAGCAGCCCTGAAGCAGGAAACTATGGCTACACCTTC; CDR3aa: CASSPEAGNYGYTF; j_gene: TRBJ1-2; v_gene: TRBV4-2; d_gene: .
CDR3nt: TGTGCCAGCAGCCGGACAGCCTTCGAGCAGTACTTC; CDR3aa: CASSRTAFEQYF; j_gene: TRBJ2-7; v_gene: TRBV7-8; d_gene: .
CDR3nt: TGTGCCAGCTCGGATTCGACAGAAACGGGCAGCGAGCAGTACTTC; CDR3aa: CASSDSTETGSEQYF; j_gene: TRBJ2-7; v_gene: TRBV18; d_gene: .
CDR3nt: TGCGCCAGCAGCTTAGGGACAGGGGCTCGGGGCACTGAAGCTTTCTTT; CDR3aa: CASSLGTGARGTEAFF; j_gene: TRBJ1-1; v_gene: TRBV5-1; d_gene: TRBD1
CDR3nt: TGTGCCAGCAGTGAATATTTCAGGACAGGGGGAGACACTGAAGCTTTCTTT; CDR3aa: CASSEYFRTGGDTEAFF; j_gene: TRBJ1-1; v_gene: TRBV25-1; d_gene: TRBD1
CDR3nt: TGTGCCAGCAGCTTGGGGTTCGGGAACACTGAAGCTTTCTTT; CDR3aa: CASSLGFGNTEAFF; j_gene: TRBJ1-1; v_gene: TRBV5-5; d_gene: .
CDR3nt: TGTGCCAGCAGGTCAGGGTTGGAGAGTGGCTACACCTTC; CDR3aa: CASRSGLESGYTF; j_gene: TRBJ1-2; v_gene: TRBV6-5; d_gene: .
CDR3nt: TGTGCCAGCAGCGTAGCGGATAGCGGGGGGGCCGGGGAGCTGTTTTTT; CDR3aa: CASSVADSGGAGELFF; j_gene: TRBJ2-2; v_gene: TRBV9; d_gene: TRBD2
CDR3nt: TGCGCCAGCAGCTTGGCAGGGATGAACACTGAAGCTTTCTTT; CDR3aa: CASSLAGMNTEAFF; j_gene: TRBJ1-1; v_gene: TRBV5-1; d_gene: .
CDR3nt: TGTGCCAGCAGCCTCGGACAGGACCTCTATGGCTACACCTTC; CDR3aa: CASSLGQDLYGYTF; j_gene: TRBJ1-2; v_gene: TRBV7-8; d_gene: TRBD1
CDR3nt: TGCGCCAGCAGCCAAGAGTGGCAGGGCAATCAGCCCCAGCATTTT; CDR3aa: CASSQEWQGNQPQHF; j_gene: TRBJ1-5; v_gene: TRBV4-3; d_gene: .
CDR3nt: TGTGCCAGCAGCGGGACAGGGAACGAAAAACTGTTTTTT; CDR3aa: CASSGTGNEKLFF; j_gene: TRBJ1-4; v_gene: TRBV19; d_gene: TRBD1